These 14 T cell receptor beta chains share one sample of origin, sequenced in a study of shared clonotypes between healthy human individuals. This table comes from immunoSEQ multiplex PCR, and its TCRdb copy is limited to in-frame clones, with some not included. The sample holds about 2.2 million clones, 90% to 95% seen once. Terminally differentiated effector memory CD45RA+ cells were excluded by CCR7 positive selection of CD45RO-negative cells. Material: naive CD8+ T cells from PBMCs. These receptors were taken from a man between 18 and 35 years old in good health. Some clones in this sample may be carry-over from other donors' samples.

Note on this clone: The identical CDR3 is also encoded by other nucleotide sequences in the sample. The chain carries TRBV4-3 and TRBJ2-7; TRBD1 aligns across 7 bases. From germline, CDR1 is LGHNA and CDR2 YSLEER. This CDR3 contains 15 residues. J lost 2 bases, V lost 1 base, and 5 bases had no gene match. Here the CDR3 reads CASSQGTGLAYEQYF. The CDR3 DNA follows: TGCGCCAGCAGCCAAGGGACAGGTCTCGCCTACGAGCAGTACTTC.

This sequence joins TRBV27 and TRBJ1-3; D gene unclear. Germline lookup yields CDR1 MNHEY and CDR2 SMNVEV (reference sequence). V shed 6 bases and J shed 4 bases, with 10 bases lying between them. The CDR3 length is 13 residues. The CDR3 DNA reads TGTGCCAGCAGACCAATACAGGGAAACACCATATATTTT. This translates into CASRPIQGNTIYF.

This chain links TRBV9 with TRBJ1-3, with D uncertain. The CDR3 has 15 amino acids. Trimming took 0 bases from V and 4 from J, leaving 11 bases between them. Germline V CDR1 and CDR2: SGDLS, YYNGEE. The CDR3 DNA reads as TGTGCCAGCAGCGTAGCACTCTCGGGCGGAAACACCATATATTTT. Translated, it gives CASSVALSGGNTIYF.

V and J are TRBV5-8 and TRBJ2-7; 7 bases fit TRBD1. V dropped 0 bases and J dropped 11; count of bases not matched to a gene: 2. Germline V gives CDR1 SGHTS, CDR2 YDEGEE. The CDR3 covers 11 residues. The chain's CDR3 is CASSLGGTEYF. CDR3 in DNA: TGTGCCAGCAGCTTGGGTGGGACAGAGTACTTC.

This sequence joins TRBV27 and TRBJ2-1; D tentatively reads TRBD1 or TRBD2 (6 bases each). Trimming cost V 6 bases and J 5 bases, with 11 bases left between them. This CDR3 has 13 amino acids. Germline V gene sequence: CDR1 MNHEY, CDR2 SMNVEV (reference sequence). The DNA for the CDR3 is TGTGCCAGCAGCAAGGGGGGACACAATGAGCAGTTCTTC. Protein: CASSKGGHNEQFF.

V is TRBV7-2 and J is TRBJ2-1; 12 nucleotides line up with TRBD2. V lost 5 bases and J lost 4; bases outside the gene matches: 15. CDR1 is SGHTA and CDR2 is FQGNSA in the germline V gene. CDR3 length: 19 residues. The DNA for the CDR3 is TGTGCCAGCAGCCTCCAGGGCCCTAGCGGGAGGGTTGGATACAATGAGCAGTTCTTC. It specifies CASSLQGPSGRVGYNEQFF.

The chain links TRBV10-3 to TRBJ1-4; D perhaps matches TRBD1 (6 bases). V lost 6 bases to trimming and J lost 0 bases, with 11 bases between them. Germline values: CDR1 ENHRY, CDR2 SYGVKD. The CDR3 is 15 residues long. The CDR3, as DNA: TGTGCCATCAGAGAAGGACAGTCAACTAATGAAAAACTGTTTTTT. Residues: CAIREGQSTNEKLFF.

V gene TRBV6-5 combines with J gene TRBJ2-1, with 8 positions matching TRBD1. With 0 bases clipped from V and 1 base from J, the junction kept 2 bases outside the gene matches. This CDR3 spans 16 amino acids. Germline CDR1 and CDR2: MNHEY and SVGAGI. In DNA form, the CDR3 reads TGTGCCAGCAGTTACTCGGGACAGGTATCCTACAATGAGCAGTTCTTC. This gives the protein CASSYSGQVSYNEQFF.

The rearrangement uses TRBV6-5 and TRBJ2-3; D might be TRBD2 (5 bases). Between the trimmed V and J ends, which lost 2 bases and 0 bases, there was a span of 12 bases. The CDR3 spans 16 residues. The germline V gene has CDR1 MNHEY and CDR2 SVGAGI. The CDR3 sequence: CASSYIEGLSTDTQYF. CDR3 nucleotide sequence: TGTGCCAGCAGTTACATCGAGGGCCTGAGCACAGATACGCAGTATTTT.

This chain links TRBV6-5 with TRBJ1-1, with D maybe TRBD1 (6 bases). Germline CDR1 reads MNHEY; CDR2 reads SVGAGI. The CDR3 has 10 residues. V lost 6 bases to trimming and J lost 8 bases, with 7 bases between them. This CDR3 is CASRGQEAFF. The CDR3 DNA sequence: TGTGCCAGCAGAGGACAGGAAGCTTTCTTT.

The rearrangement uses TRBV5-1 and TRBJ1-6, with D possibly TRBD1 on 5 matching bases. The V and J ends lost 6 bases and 3 bases respectively, with 10 bases between them. CDR3 size: 14 residues. The germline gives CDR1 SGHRS, CDR2 YFSETQ. This CDR3 reads CASKGTNYNSPLHF. The DNA for the CDR3 is TGCGCCAGCAAGGGGACGAACTATAATTCACCCCTCCACTTT.

V usage is TRBV28 and J usage is TRBJ2-1, with D possibly being TRBD2 (5 bases). Germline V gene data show CDR1 as MDHEN and CDR2 as SYDVKM. This CDR3 contains 13 residues. V lost 3 bases and J 10 bases, leaving 13 bases between the germline ends. The CDR3 loop reads CASSFPGKREQFF. For the CDR3, the DNA is TGTGCCAGCAGTTTTCCGGGGAAGCGAGAGCAGTTCTTC.

The chain carries TRBV6-6 and TRBJ1-2; possibly TRBD1 for D (5 bases). Trimming pared 2 bases from V and 5 bases from J, leaving 15 bases between. This CDR3 comprises 15 residues. Looked up from germline, CDR1 is MNHNY and CDR2 is SVGAGI (reference sequence). The CDR3, as DNA: TGTGCCAGCAGTTACACGGCGGGGGGGGATTATGGCTACACCTTC. This encodes CASSYTAGGDYGYTF.

The chain employs TRBV9 and TRBJ1-4, with D perhaps TRBD1 (5 bases). CDR3 length: 14 residues. Per the germline V gene, CDR1 is SGDLS and CDR2 is YYNGEE. V shed 3 bases and J shed 4 bases, with 10 bases lying between them. The CDR3 spells CASSASGLNEKLFF. The CDR3 DNA reads as TGTGCCAGCAGCGCTTCGGGGCTTAATGAAAAACTGTTTTTT.